What follows is one T cell receptor beta chain and its context. The data were obtained in a study of control samples from healthy donors and cancer patients. Clones were sequenced by immunoSEQ multiplex PCR, and TCRdb holds only the in-frame ones, with some missing. The sample contains about 110,000 clones, around 80% of which appear only once. The CDR3 runs to 14 residues. Germline loops: CDR1 SNHLY, CDR2 FYNNEI. V was pared by 6 bases and J by 6 bases, with 18 bases between. V is TRBV2 and J is TRBJ2-7; D possibly corresponds to TRBD2 (5 bases). The sequenced sample was blood. This clonotype originated in a man between 18 and 35 years old in good health. In DNA, the CDR3 is TGTGCCAGCAGCTTGATGGAGGTACAGCCCGAGCAGTACTTC. Translated, it gives CASSLMEVQPEQYF.